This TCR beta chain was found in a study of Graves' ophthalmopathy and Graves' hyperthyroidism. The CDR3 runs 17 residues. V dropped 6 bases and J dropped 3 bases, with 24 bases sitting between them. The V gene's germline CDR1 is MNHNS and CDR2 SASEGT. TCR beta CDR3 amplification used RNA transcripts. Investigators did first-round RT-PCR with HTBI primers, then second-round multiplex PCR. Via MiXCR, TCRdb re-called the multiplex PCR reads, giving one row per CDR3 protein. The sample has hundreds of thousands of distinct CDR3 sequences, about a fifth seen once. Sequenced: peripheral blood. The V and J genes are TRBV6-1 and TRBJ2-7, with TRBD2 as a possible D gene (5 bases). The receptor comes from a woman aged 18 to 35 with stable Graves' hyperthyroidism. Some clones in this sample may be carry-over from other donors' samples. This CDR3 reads CASSPFPKVTILYEQYF. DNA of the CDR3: TGTGCCAGCAGCCCCTTTCCGAAGGTGACTATTCTCTACGAGCAGTACTTC.